This T cell receptor beta chain was sequenced for a study of glioma-infiltrating T cells after dendritic cell vaccination. Only in-frame clones appear in the TCRdb table, and some are missing; sequencing was by immunoSEQ multiplex PCR. Of around 100,000 clones in the sample, roughly 79% were seen once. CDR1 is GTSNPN and CDR2 is SVGIG in the germline V gene (reference sequence). Trimming removed 4 bases from V and 0 bases from J, with 3 bases in between. This CDR3 comprises 11 residues. On this clone: Additional DNA sequences in this sample encode the identical CDR3.

This specimen was blood, taken before dendritic cell vaccination. The chain couples TRBV30 to TRBJ1-1; no reliable D call. The receptor comes from a human donor with glioblastoma. The CDR3: CAWTLNTEAFF. The CDR3 nucleotides read TGTGCCTGGACATTGAACACTGAAGCTTTCTTT.